The 9 T cell receptor beta chains listed next were all sequenced from one sample in a study of blood T cell repertoires in COVID-19. The data were produced by immunoSEQ multiplex PCR, yet TCRdb's version contains in-frame clones alone and is incomplete. The sample holds roughly 340,000 clones, approximately 87% seen once. The sample taken for sequencing was peripheral blood. The receptors derive from a woman in her fifties or sixties with COVID-19, enrolled during active disease.

The V and J genes are TRBV29-1 and TRBJ1-1; D is unclear. The CDR3 is made up of 14 amino acids. Trimming took off 6 bases at V and 1 base at J, with 15 bases between the two ends. The germline V gene encodes CDR1 SQVTM and CDR2 ANQGSEA. The CDR3 sequence: CSVQTSTKNTEAFF. The CDR3 bases are TGCAGCGTACAAACATCGACAAAGAACACTGAAGCTTTCTTT.

The chain recombines TRBV5-1 with TRBJ1-4; tentative D call: TRBD1 (5 bases). Trimming pared 0 bases from V and 4 bases from J, leaving 16 bases between. CDR1 and CDR2 (germline): SGHRS, YFSETQ. This CDR3 is 17 amino acids long. Here the CDR3 reads CASSLAGEGLLNEKLFF. For the CDR3, the DNA is TGCGCCAGCAGCTTGGCCGGGGAGGGGCTTCTTAATGAAAAACTGTTTTTT.

The gene calls are TRBV6-2 or TRBV6-3 and TRBJ2-2; the match to TRBD2 covers 12 bases. V shed 0 bases, J shed 2 bases, and the junction held 7 bases outside the gene matches. The CDR3 is 19 residues long. Per germline, CDR1 MNHEY and CDR2 SVGEGT. The CDR3 sequence is CASSYSLAGGPRNTGELFF. In DNA, the CDR3 is TGTGCCAGCAGTTACTCCCTAGCGGGAGGGCCGCGAAACACCGGGGAGCTGTTTTTT.

The V call is TRBV9, the J call TRBJ2-7, with 7 bases lining up with TRBD2. The V gene end was trimmed by 3 bases and the J gene end by 2 bases; junction bases not matched to a gene: 8. CDR3 length: 15 amino acids. The V gene's germline CDR1 is SGDLS and CDR2 YYNGEE. The CDR3 sequence is CASSAQGGSPYEQYF. The CDR3 coding sequence is TGTGCCAGCAGCGCTCAGGGAGGGTCCCCCTACGAGCAGTACTTC.

The V gene is TRBV30, the J gene TRBJ2-5; D unclear. From germline, CDR1 is GTSNPN and CDR2 SVGIG (reference sequence). Trimming left V 3 bases short and J 5 bases short, with 10 bases between. This CDR3 comprises 12 residues. The CDR3 sequence: CAWRRGRETQYF. As DNA, the CDR3 is TGTGCCTGGAGACGCGGTCGGGAGACCCAGTACTTC.

The chain employs TRBV6-6 and TRBJ1-1, with D maybe TRBD1 (5 bases). The germline V and J ends were trimmed by 2 bases and 0 bases, with 7 bases remaining between them. Germline lookup yields CDR1 MNHNY and CDR2 SVGAGI (reference sequence). CDR3 length equals 14 residues. Here the CDR3 reads CASSYTGVNTEAFF. CDR3 sequence (DNA): TGTGCCAGCAGTTACACAGGAGTGAACACTGAAGCTTTCTTT.

The chain is built from TRBV28 and TRBJ1-4, with TRBD1 matching 10 bases. Germline-derived CDR1 and CDR2 are MDHEN and SYDVKM. Trimming took 2 bases from V and 8 from J; bases not matched to a gene: 2. The CDR3 runs to 14 residues. The CDR3 DNA sequence: TGTGCCAGCAGTTTAGGACAGGGGGAGGAAAAACTGTTTTTT. This codes for CASSLGQGEEKLFF.

The chain links TRBV6-5 to TRBJ1-5; the match to TRBD1 covers 8 bases. CDR1 is MNHEY and CDR2 is SVGAGI in the germline V gene. CDR3 size: 14 residues. The trim removed 7 bases at V and 0 bases at J, leaving 2 bases unmatched. The CDR3 region has the DNA TGTGCCAGCACCGACAGGGGTAGCAATCAGCCCCAGCATTTT. Translation: CASTDRGSNQPQHF.

This chain links TRBV7-8 with TRBJ1-2; D is unresolved. The CDR3 runs 15 residues. Germline values: CDR1 SGHVS, CDR2 FQNEAQ. Trimming took 2 bases from V and 2 from J, leaving 12 bases between them. The CDR3 is CASSLLGEGNYGYTF. As DNA, the CDR3 is TGTGCCAGCAGCTTACTCGGGGAGGGAAACTATGGCTACACCTTC.